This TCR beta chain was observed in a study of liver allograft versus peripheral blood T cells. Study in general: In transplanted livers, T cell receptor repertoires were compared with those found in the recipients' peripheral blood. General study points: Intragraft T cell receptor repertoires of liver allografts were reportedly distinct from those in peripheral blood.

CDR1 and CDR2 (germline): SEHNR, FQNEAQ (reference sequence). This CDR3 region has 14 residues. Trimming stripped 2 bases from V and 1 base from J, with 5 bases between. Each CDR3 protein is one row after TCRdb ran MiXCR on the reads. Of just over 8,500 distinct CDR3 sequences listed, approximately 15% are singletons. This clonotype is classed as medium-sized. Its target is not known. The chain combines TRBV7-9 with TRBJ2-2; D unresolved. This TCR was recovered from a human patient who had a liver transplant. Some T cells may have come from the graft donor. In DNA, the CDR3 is TGTGCCAGCAGCTTAAGACAGAACACCGGGGAGCTGTTTTTT. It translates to CASSLRQNTGELFF.